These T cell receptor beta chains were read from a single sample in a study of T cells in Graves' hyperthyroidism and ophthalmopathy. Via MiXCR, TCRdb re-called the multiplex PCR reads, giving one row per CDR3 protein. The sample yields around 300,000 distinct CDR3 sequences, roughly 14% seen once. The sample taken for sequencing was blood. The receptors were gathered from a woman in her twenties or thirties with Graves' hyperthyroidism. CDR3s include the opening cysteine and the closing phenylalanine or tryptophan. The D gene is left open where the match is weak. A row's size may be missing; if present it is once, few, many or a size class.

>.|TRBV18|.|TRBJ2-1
CASSAGRNGGNEQFF
TGTGCCAGCTCAGCAGGGAGGAACGGCGGTAATGAGCAGTTCTTC
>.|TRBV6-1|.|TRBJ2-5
CASSEFVGGLGETQYF
TGTGCCAGCAGTGAATTTGTGGGGGGCTTGGGGGAGACCCAGTACTTC
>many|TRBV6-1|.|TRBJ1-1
CASRGENSNTEAFF
TGTGCCAGCAGGGGGGAGAATTCGAACACTGAAGCTTTCTTT
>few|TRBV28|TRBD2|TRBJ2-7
CASRSGLAGAEQYF
TGTGCCAGCAGGTCCGGACTAGCGGGAGCCGAGCAGTACTTC
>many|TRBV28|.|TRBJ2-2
CATSLGLHTGELFF
TGTGCCACCTCCTTAGGACTTCACACCGGGGAGCTGTTTTTT
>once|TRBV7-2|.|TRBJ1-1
CASSLGWTEAFF
TGTGCCAGCAGCTTAGGGTGGACTGAAGCTTTCTTT
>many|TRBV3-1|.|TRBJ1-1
CASSRGRSGEAFF
TGTGCCAGCAGCAGGGGACGTTCCGGTGAAGCTTTCTTT
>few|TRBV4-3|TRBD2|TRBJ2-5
CASSQNAGGGQETQYF
TGCGCCAGCAGCCAGAATGCGGGGGGCGGGCAAGAGACCCAGTACTTC
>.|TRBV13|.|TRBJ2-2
CASGRPGSTGELFF
TGTGCCAGCGGTAGGCCGGGTTCCACCGGGGAGCTGTTTTTT
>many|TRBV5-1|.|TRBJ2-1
CASSFFHYNEQFF
TGCGCCAGCAGCTTTTTTCACTACAATGAGCAGTTCTTC
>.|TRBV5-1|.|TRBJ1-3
CASSLENSGNTIYF
TGCGCCAGCAGCTTGGAGAACTCTGGAAACACCATATATTTT
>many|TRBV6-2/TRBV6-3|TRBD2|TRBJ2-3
CASRTPGTSGRASTDTQYF
TGTGCCAGCAGGACCCCCGGGACTAGCGGGAGGGCTAGCACAGATACGCAGTATTTT
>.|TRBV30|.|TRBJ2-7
CAWSGGISYEQYF
TGTGCCTGGTCAGGAGGTATCTCCTACGAGCAGTACTTC
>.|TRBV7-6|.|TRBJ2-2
CASSLLGHQTTGELFF
TGTGCCAGCAGCTTACTGGGACACCAGACCACCGGGGAGCTGTTTTTT
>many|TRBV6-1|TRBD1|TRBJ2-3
CASSGGRGLTDTQYF
TGTGCCAGCAGTGGCGGCAGGGGGCTCACAGATACGCAGTATTTT
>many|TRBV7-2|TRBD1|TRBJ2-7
CASSPGTGQPYEQYF
TGTGCCAGCAGCCCAGGGACAGGGCAGCCCTACGAGCAGTACTTC
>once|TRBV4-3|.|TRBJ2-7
CASSQALTYEQYF
TGCGCCAGCAGCCAAGCCCTCACCTACGAGCAGTACTTC
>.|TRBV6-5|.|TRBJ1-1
CASSYSQGITEAFF
TGTGCCAGCAGTTACTCCCAGGGGATCACTGAAGCTTTCTTT
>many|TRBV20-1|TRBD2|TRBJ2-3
CSASRTSGSDTQYF
TGCAGTGCTAGCCGGACTAGCGGGAGTGATACGCAGTATTTT
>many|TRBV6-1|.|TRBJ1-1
CASSIRWEGTEAFF
TGTGCCAGCAGTATACGTTGGGAGGGCACTGAAGCTTTCTTT
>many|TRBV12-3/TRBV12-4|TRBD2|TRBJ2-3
CASSRDRGLAGGTSTDTQYF
TGTGCCAGCAGTCGCGACAGGGGGCTAGCGGGAGGGACTAGCACAGATACGCAGTATTTT
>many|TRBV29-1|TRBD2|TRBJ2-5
CSPNLGGETQYF
TGCAGCCCTAATTTGGGGGGGGAGACCCAGTACTTC
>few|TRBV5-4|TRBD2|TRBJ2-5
CASSLTGTRTAETQYF
TGTGCCAGCAGCTTAACCGGGACTAGGACTGCAGAGACCCAGTACTTC
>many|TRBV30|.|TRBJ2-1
CAWSRSLLNEQFF
TGTGCCTGGAGTAGGAGTCTTCTCAATGAGCAGTTCTTC
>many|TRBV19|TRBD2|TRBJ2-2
CASTTTGRVNTGELFF
TGTGCCAGTACAACCACCGGGAGGGTGAACACCGGGGAGCTGTTTTTT
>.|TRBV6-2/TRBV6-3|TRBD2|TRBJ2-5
CASSPLQLAGDETQYF
TGTGCCAGCAGTCCCCTTCAACTAGCGGGAGATGAGACCCAGTACTTC
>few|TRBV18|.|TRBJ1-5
CASSNRENQPQHF
TGTGCCAGCTCTAACAGGGAAAATCAGCCCCAGCATTTT
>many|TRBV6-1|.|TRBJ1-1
CASSSTRGHHEAFF
TGTGCCAGCAGTAGTACTCGGGGGCATCATGAAGCTTTCTTT
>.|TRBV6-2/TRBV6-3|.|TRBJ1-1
CASSRGLGTEAFF
TGTGCCAGCAGTCGCGGCCTGGGGACTGAAGCTTTCTTT
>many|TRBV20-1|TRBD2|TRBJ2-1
CSASPLGLAGNNEQFF
TGCAGTGCTAGTCCACTGGGGCTAGCGGGAAATAATGAGCAGTTCTTC
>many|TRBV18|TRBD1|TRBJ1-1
CASSRTTGQATEAFF
TGTGCCAGCTCACGCACGACAGGACAGGCGACTGAAGCTTTCTTT
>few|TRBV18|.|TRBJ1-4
CASSPPDEKLFF
TGTGCCAGCTCACCCCCCGATGAAAAACTGTTTTTT
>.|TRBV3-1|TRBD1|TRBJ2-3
CASSQVPGGGADTQYF
TGTGCCAGCAGCCAAGTCCCAGGGGGCGGGGCAGATACGCAGTATTTT
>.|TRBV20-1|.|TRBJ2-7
CSASFAVGYEQYF
TGCAGTGCTAGTTTCGCGGTGGGCTACGAGCAGTACTTC
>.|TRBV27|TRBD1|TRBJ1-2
CASSPRGTYGYTF
TGTGCCAGCAGCCCCAGGGGGACTTATGGCTACACCTTC
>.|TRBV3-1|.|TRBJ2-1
CASSRYRGNNEQFF
TGTGCCAGCAGCCGCTATCGGGGTAACAATGAGCAGTTCTTC
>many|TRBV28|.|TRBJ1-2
CASRQGASNYGYTF
TGTGCCAGCAGACAGGGTGCTTCTAACTATGGCTACACCTTC
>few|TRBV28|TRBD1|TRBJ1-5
CASSPPGQIYSNQPQHF
TGTGCCAGCAGTCCCCCGGGACAGATTTATAGCAATCAGCCCCAGCATTTT
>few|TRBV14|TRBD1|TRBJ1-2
CANRGPRDSNYGYTF
TGTGCCAACAGGGGTCCACGGGACAGTAACTATGGCTACACCTTC
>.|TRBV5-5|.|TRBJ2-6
CASIGQRNSGANVLTF
TGTGCCAGCATTGGACAGAGAAACTCTGGGGCCAACGTCCTGACTTTC
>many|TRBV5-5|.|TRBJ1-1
CASSASSGLMNTEAFF
TGTGCCAGCAGCGCCTCGTCAGGGCTGATGAACACTGAAGCTTTCTTT
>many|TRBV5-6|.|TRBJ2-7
CASSFRSRAYEQYF
TGTGCCAGCAGCTTTCGCTCCCGGGCCTACGAGCAGTACTTC
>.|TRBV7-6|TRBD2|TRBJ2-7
CASSPRGVATMGEQYF
TGTGCCAGCAGCCCCCGGGGGGTAGCAACTATGGGGGAGCAGTACTTC
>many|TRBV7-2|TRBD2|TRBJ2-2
CASSPTPGLGTGELFF
TGTGCCAGCAGCCCAACCCCGGGACTAGGAACCGGGGAGCTGTTTTTT
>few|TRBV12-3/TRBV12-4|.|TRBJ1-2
CASSLFPGSYGYTF
TGTGCCAGCAGTTTATTTCCCGGGTCCTATGGCTACACCTTC